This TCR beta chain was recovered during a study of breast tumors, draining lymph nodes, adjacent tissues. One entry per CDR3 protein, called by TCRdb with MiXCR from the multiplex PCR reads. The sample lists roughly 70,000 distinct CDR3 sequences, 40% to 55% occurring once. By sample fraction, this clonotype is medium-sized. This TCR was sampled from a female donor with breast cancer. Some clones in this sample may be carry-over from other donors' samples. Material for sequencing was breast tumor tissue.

The CDR3 nucleotides read TGTGCCAGCAGCTTAGAGGACCCCAACACCGGGGAGCTGTTTTTT. Residues: CASSLEDPNTGELFF. The chain carries TRBV7-9 and TRBJ2-2; no reliable D call. Trimming shortened V by 1 base and J by 2 bases, and 8 bases separated the two germline ends. Germline lookup yields CDR1 SEHNR and CDR2 FQNEAQ (reference sequence). The CDR3 is 15 amino acids.